The TCR beta chain under discussion was sequenced for a study of neurological immune-mediated disorders. Stated time point: longitudinal time-point 2. The unsorted libraries were made from 2 million PBMCs kept at -80 C. In TCRdb, the 5' RACE reads were re-called with MiXCR into one record per CDR3 protein. The table lists some 60,000 distinct CDR3 sequences, 9.7% of them singletons, with around 12% in the top ten. Overall study results and limits: There were no CDR3 amino acid sequences shared by expanded clones across subjects, a result suggesting private repertoires in all groups.

This clonotype has ten or more counts. The antigen remains undetermined. The V segment lost 0 bases and the J segment 9 bases; nucleotides outside the gene matches: 8. Germline values: CDR1 DFQATT, CDR2 SNEGSKA (reference sequence). This CDR3 is 15 amino acids long. This chain links TRBV20-1 with TRBJ1-6, with 7 bases matching TRBD1. Sequencing was carried out using PBMCs. This TCR derives from a man between 25 and 39 years old in good health. The DNA for the CDR3 is TGCAGTGCTAGAGAAATAGCAGGGGGAAGTTCACCCCTCCACTTT. This gives the protein CSAREIAGGSSPLHF.